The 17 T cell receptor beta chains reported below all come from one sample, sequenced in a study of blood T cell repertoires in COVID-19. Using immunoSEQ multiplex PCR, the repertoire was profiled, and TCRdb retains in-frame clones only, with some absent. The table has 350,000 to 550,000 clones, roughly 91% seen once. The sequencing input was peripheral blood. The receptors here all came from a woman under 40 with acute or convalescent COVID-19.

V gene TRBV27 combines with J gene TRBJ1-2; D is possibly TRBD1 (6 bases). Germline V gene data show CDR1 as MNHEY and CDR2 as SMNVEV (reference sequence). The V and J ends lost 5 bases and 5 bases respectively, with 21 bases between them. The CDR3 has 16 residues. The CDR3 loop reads CASSRARRQVDYGYTF. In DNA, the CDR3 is TGTGCCAGCAGTCGAGCGCGGAGACAGGTAGATTATGGCTACACCTTC.

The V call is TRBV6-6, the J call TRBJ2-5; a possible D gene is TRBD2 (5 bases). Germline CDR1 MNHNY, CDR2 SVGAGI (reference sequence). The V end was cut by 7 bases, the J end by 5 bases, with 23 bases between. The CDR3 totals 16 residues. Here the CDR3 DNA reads TGTGCCAGCACCCCCCCGCCGGGGTCCATGAGGGAGACCCAGTACTTC. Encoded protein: CASTPPPGSMRETQYF.

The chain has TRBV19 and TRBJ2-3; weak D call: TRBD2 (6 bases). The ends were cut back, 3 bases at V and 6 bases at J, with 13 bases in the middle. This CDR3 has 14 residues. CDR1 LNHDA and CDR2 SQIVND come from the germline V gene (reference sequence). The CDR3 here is CASSMGDAGDTQYF. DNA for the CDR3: TGTGCCAGTAGTATGGGGGATGCGGGGGATACGCAGTATTTT. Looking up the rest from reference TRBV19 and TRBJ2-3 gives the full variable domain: DGGITQSPKYLFRKEGQNVTLSCEQNLNHDAMYWYRQDPGQGLRLIYYSQIVNDFQKGDIAEGYSVSREKKESFPLTVTSAQKNPTAFYLCASSMGDAGDTQYFGPGTRLTVL.

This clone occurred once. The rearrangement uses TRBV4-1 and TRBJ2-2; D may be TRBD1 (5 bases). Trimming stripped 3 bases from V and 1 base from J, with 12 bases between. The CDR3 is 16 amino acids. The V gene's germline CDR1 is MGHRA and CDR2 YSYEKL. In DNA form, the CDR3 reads TGCGCCAGCAGCCAGAAGGGGTACGAGAACACCGGGGAGCTGTTTTTT. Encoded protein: CASSQKGYENTGELFF.

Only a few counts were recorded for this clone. The CDR3 loop is CASSPGLGPQYEQYF. The CDR3 nucleotides read TGTGCCAGCAGCCCGGGCTTGGGGCCCCAGTACGAGCAGTACTTC. This rearrangement joins TRBV9 to TRBJ2-7, with D maybe TRBD1 (5 bases). Germline loops: CDR1 SGDLS, CDR2 YYNGEE. The CDR3 extends over 15 amino acids. V lost 4 bases, J lost 4 bases, and 18 bases lay in between. The whole variable domain, remainder taken from reference TRBV9 and TRBJ2-7, is DSGVTQTPKHLITATGQRVTLRCSPRSGDLSVYWYQQSLDQGLQFLIQYYNGEERAKGNILERFSAQQFPDLHSELNLSSLELGDSALYFCASSPGLGPQYEQYFGPGTRLTVT.

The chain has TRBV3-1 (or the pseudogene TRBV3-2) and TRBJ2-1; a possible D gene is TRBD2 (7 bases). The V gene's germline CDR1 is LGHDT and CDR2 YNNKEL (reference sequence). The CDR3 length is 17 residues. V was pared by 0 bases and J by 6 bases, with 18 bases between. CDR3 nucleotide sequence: TGTGCCAGCAGCCAAGATATGGGAGGGGGGGCCTTCAATGAGCAGTTCTTC. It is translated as CASSQDMGGGAFNEQFF.

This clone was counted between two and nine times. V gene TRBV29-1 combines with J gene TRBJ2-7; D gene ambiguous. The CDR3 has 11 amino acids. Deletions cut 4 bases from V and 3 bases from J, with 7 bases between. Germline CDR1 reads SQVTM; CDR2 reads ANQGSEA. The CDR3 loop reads CSVGLGYEQYF. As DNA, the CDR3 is TGCAGCGTTGGACTGGGCTACGAGCAGTACTTC.

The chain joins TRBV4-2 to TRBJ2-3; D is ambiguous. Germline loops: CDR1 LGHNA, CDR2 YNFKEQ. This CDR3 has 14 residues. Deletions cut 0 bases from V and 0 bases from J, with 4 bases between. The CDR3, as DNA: TGTGCCAGCAGCCAAGAAACTAGCACAGATACGCAGTATTTT. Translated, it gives CASSQETSTDTQYF.

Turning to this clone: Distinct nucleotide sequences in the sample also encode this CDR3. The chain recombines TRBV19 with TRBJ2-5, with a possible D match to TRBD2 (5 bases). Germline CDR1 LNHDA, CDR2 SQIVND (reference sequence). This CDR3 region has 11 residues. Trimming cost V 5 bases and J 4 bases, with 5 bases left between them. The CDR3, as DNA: TGTGCCAGTAGTGGAGGAGAGACCCAGTACTTC. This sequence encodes CASSGGETQYF.

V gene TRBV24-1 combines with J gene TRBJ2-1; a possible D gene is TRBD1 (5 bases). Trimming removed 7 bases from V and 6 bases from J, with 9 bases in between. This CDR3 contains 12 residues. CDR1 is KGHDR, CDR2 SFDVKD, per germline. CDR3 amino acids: CATSQGANEQFF. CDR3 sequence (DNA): TGTGCCACCAGCCAGGGTGCCAATGAGCAGTTCTTC.

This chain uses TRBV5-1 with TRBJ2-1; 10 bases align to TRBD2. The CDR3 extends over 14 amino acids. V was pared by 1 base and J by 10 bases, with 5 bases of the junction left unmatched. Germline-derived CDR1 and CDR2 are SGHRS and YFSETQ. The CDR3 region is CASSLRTSGREQFF. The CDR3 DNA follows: TGCGCCAGCAGCTTGAGGACTAGCGGACGAGAGCAGTTCTTC.

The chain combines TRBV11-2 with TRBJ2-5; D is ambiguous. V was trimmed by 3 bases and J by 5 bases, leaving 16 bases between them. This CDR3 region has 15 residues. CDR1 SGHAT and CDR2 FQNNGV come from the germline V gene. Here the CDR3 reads CASSFHRRSFETQYF. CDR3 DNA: TGTGCCAGCAGCTTCCACCGGAGATCCTTTGAGACCCAGTACTTC.

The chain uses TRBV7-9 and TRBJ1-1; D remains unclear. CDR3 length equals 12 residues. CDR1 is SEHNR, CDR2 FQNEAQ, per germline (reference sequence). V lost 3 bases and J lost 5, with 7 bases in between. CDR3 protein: CASSLAGTEAFF. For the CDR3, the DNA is TGTGCCAGCAGCTTGGCGGGAACTGAAGCTTTCTTT.

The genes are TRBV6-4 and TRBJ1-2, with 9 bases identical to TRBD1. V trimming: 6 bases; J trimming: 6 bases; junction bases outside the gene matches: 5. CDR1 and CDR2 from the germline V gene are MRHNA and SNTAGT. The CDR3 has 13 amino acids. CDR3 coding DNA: TGTGCCAGCAGGGAGGACAGGGGAGATGGCTACACCTTC. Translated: CASREDRGDGYTF.

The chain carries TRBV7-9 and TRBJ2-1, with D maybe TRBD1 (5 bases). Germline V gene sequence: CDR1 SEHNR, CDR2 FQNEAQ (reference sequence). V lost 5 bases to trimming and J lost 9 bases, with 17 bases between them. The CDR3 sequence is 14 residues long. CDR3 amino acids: CASSQQGLPGEQFF. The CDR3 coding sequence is TGTGCCAGCAGCCAGCAGGGCCTTCCTGGTGAGCAGTTCTTC.

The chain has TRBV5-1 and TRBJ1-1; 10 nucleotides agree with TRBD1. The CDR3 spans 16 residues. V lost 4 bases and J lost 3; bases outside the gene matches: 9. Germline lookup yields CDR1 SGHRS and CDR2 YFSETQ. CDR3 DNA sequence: TGCGCCAGCAGCCCAATTCGGGACAGGGGATACACTGAAGCTTTCTTT. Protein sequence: CASSPIRDRGYTEAFF.

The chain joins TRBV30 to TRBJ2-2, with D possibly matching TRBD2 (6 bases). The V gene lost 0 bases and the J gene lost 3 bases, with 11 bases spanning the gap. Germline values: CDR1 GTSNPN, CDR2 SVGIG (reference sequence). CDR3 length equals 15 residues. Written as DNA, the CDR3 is TGTGCCTGGAGTGTGGGGGGACCCTACACCGGGGAGCTGTTTTTT. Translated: CAWSVGGPYTGELFF.